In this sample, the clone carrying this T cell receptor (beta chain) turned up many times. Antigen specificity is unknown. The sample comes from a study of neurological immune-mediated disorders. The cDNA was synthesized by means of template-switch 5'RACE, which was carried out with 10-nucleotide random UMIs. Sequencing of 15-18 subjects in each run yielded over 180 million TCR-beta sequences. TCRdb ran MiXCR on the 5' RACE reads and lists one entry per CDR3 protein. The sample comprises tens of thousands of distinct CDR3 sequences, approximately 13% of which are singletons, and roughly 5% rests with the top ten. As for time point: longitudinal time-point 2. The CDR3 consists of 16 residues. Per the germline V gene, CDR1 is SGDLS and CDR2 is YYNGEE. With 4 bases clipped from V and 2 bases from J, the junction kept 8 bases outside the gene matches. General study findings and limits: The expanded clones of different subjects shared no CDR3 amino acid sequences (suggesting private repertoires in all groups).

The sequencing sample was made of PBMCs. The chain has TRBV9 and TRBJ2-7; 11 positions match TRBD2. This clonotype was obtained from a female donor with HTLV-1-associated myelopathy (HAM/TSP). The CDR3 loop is CASSLSGGEFTYEQYF. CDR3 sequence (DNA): TGTGCCAGCAGCCTTAGCGGGGGGGAATTCACCTACGAGCAGTACTTC.